This T cell receptor (beta chain) was sequenced for a study of molecular identifiers for immune sequencing clone quantification. TCRdb called the PCR reads again in MiXCR, with one record for every CDR3 protein. This table has hundreds of thousands of distinct CDR3 sequences, 25% appearing once. When naive CD8 T cells were sorted, they were gated as CD8+CD4-CCR7+CD45RA+. The study's findings and limits: The study found clones above 20 RNA copies held over 99% of effector molecules and under 1% in naive cells.

This clonotype was detected many times. Its antigen is not identified. This CDR3 has 15 residues. V was cut by 3 bases and J by 4 bases, with 13 bases left in between. The germline V gene encodes CDR1 MDHEN and CDR2 SYDVKM. This clonotype was obtained from a human donor in good health. Some libraries in this study had Jurkat cell RNA spiked in. The chain carries TRBV28 and TRBJ1-3, with D maybe TRBD1 (5 bases). The sample consisted of naive CD8+ T cells from blood, with Jurkat cell RNA spiked in. Subset meaning: FACS-sorted CD8+CD4-CCR7+CD45RA+ naive T cells. CDR3 sequence: CASSFGGTSGNTIYF. CDR3 DNA: TGTGCCAGCAGTTTCGGGGGTACGTCAGGAAACACCATATATTTT.